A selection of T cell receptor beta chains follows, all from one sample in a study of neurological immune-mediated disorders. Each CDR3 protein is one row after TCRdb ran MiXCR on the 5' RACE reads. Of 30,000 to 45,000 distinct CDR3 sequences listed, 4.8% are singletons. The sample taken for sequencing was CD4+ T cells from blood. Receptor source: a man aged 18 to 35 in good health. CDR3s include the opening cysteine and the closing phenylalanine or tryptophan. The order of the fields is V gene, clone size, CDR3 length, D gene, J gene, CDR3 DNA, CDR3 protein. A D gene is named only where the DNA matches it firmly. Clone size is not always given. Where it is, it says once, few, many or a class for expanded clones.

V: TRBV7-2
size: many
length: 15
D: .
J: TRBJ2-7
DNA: TGTGCCAGCAGCCAAACTAGGACATCCTCCTACGAGCAGTACTTC
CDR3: CASSQTRTSSYEQYF

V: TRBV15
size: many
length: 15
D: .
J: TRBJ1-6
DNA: TGTGCCACCAGCAGGGACGGGAGGGACGGTTCACCCCTCCACTTT
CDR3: CATSRDGRDGSPLHF

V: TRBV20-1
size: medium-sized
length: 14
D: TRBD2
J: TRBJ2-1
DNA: TGCAGGGCGGTGAGCGGGGGAGCCTACAATGAGCAGTTCTTC
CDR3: CRAVSGGAYNEQFF

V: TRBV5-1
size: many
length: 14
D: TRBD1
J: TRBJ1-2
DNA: TGCGCCAGCAGCTTGGGTCCAGGGGGCTATGGCTACACCTTC
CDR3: CASSLGPGGYGYTF

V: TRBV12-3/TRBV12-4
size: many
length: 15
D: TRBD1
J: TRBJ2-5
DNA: TGTGCCAGCAGTTTACGACAGGGGGCCCAAGAGACCCAGTACTTC
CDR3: CASSLRQGAQETQYF

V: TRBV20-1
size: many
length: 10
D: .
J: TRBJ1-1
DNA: TGCAGTGCTAGAGGGGAAACAGCTTTCTTT
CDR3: CSARGETAFF

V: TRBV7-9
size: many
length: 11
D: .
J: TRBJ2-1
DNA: TGTGCCAGCAGCTTAGGACCTGAGCAGTTCTTC
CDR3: CASSLGPEQFF

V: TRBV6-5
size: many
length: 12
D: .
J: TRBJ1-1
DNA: TGTGCCAGCAGCGAGGGGAAGACTGAAGCTTTCTTT
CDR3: CASSEGKTEAFF

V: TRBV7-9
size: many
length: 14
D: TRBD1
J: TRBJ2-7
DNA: TGTGCCAGCAGCTTAGCGGGACAGGGTTACGAGCAGTACTTC
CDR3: CASSLAGQGYEQYF

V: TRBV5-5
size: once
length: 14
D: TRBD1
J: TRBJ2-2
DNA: TGTGCCAGCAGCTTCTGGGACTTACAGGGGGACCTGTTTTTT
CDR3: CASSFWDLQGDLFF

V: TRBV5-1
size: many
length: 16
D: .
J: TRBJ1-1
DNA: TGCGCCAGCAGCTTGGGACAGGTGCGAATGGGGACTGAAGCTTTCTTT
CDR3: CASSLGQVRMGTEAFF

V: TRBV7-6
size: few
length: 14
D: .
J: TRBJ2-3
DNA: TGTGCCAGCAGCTTAGCCGGGCCGCCAGATCCGCAGTATTTT
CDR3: CASSLAGPPDPQYF

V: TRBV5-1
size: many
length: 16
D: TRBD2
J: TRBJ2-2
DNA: TGCGCCAGCAGCCTACAAGCGGGGGGCCCCACCGGGGAGCTGTTTTTT
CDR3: CASSLQAGGPTGELFF

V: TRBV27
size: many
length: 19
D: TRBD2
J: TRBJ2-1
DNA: TGTGCCAGCACCTCCCACTTACCGCGGACTAGCGGGGGTCCCAATGAGCAGTTCTTC
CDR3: CASTSHLPRTSGGPNEQFF

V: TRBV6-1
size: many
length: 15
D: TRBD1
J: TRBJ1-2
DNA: TGTGCCAGCAGTTCTAACAGGGGGCGAGGCTATGGCTACACCTTC
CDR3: CASSSNRGRGYGYTF

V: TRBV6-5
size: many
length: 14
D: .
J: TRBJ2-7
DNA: TGTGCCAGCAGTTTGTACAGGAGCTCCTACGAGCAGTACTTC
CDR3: CASSLYRSSYEQYF

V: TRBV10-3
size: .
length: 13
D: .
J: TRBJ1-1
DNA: TGTGCCATCAGTGACAGCTTGAACACTGAAGCTTTCTTT
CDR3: CAISDSLNTEAFF

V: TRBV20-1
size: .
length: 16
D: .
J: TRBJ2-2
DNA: TGCAGTGCTAGAGGCCAAAACGCACCGAACACCGGGGAGCTGTTTTTT
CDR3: CSARGQNAPNTGELFF

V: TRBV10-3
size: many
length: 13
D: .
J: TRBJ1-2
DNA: TGTGCCATCGGGGCGGGGCAGGACAGCGGCTACACCTTC
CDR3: CAIGAGQDSGYTF

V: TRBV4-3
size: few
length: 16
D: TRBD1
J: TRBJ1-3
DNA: TGCGCCAGCAGCCAAGGTTGGCGACAGGGAGGAAACACCATATATTTT
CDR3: CASSQGWRQGGNTIYF

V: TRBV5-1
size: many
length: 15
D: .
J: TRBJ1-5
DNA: TGCGCCAGCAGCTTGGGAGGGGACAGCAATCAGCCCCAGCATTTT
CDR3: CASSLGGDSNQPQHF

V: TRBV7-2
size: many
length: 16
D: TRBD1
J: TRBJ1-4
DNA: TGTGCCAGCAGCTTAGAGAGGACAGGGGCCCGGGAAAAACTGTTTTTT
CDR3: CASSLERTGAREKLFF

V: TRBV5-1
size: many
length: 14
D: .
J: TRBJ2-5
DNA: TGCGCCAGCAGCTTGGGGGGACTTCGAGAGACCCAGTACTTC
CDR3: CASSLGGLRETQYF

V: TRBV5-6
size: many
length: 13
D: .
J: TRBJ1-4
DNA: TGTGCCAGCAGCTTTCATGTGGGTGAAAAACTGTTTTTT
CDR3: CASSFHVGEKLFF

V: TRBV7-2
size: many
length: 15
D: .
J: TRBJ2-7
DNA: TGTGCCAGCAGCCAAAGCATAGGAGGGTCCTACGAGCAGTACTTC
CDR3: CASSQSIGGSYEQYF

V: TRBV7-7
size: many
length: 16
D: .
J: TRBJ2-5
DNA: TGTGCTAGCAGCTTGATGGCGCGGGACCAACAAGAGACCCAGTACTTC
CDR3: CASSLMARDQQETQYF

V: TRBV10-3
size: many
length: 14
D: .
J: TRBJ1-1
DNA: TGTGCCATCAGTGCCCGCCAAGGAGACACTGAAGCTTTCTTT
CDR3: CAISARQGDTEAFF

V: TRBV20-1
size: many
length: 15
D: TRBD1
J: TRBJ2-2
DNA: TGCAGTGCTAGAGGCGGGACAGGGGGTAACGGGGAGCTGTTTTTT
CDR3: CSARGGTGGNGELFF

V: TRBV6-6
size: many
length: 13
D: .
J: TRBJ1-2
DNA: TGTGCCAGCAGGCCACAGGGATTCTATGGCTACACCTTC
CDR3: CASRPQGFYGYTF

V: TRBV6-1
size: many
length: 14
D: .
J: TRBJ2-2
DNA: TGTGCCAGCGGGGGCCGAGGGTCAGCCGGGGAGCTGTTTTTT
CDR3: CASGGRGSAGELFF

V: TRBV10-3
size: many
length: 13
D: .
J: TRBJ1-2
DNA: TGTGCCATCAGTCCGGAGAGCCGCCATGGCTACACCTTC
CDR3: CAISPESRHGYTF

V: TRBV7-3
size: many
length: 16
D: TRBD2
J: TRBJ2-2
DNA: TGTGCCAGCAGCTTAGGCACTAGCGGATACACCGGGGAGCTGTTTTTT
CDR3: CASSLGTSGYTGELFF

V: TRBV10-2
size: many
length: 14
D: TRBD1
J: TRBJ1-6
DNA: TGCGCCAGCAGTGAAATAGGGGGCAATTCACCCCTCCACTTT
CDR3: CASSEIGGNSPLHF

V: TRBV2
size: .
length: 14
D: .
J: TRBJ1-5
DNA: TGTGCCAGCAGTGAAAGGGCAGGCAATCAGCCCCAGCATTTT
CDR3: CASSERAGNQPQHF

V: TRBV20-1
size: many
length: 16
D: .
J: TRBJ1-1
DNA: TGCAGTGCTAGAGTTATTGGATTCGGAGGGAACACTGAAGCTTTCTTT
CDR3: CSARVIGFGGNTEAFF

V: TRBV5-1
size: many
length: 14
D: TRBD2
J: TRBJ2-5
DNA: TGCGCCAGCAGTCACGGGACTACGCAAGAGACCCAGTACTTC
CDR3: CASSHGTTQETQYF

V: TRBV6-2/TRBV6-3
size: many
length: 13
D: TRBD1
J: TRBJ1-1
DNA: TGTGCCAGCGTGGGACAGGGGTACACTGAAGCTTTCTTT
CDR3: CASVGQGYTEAFF

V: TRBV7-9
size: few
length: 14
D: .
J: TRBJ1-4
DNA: TGTGCCAGCAGCTTTGATGGAACTAATGAAAAACTGTTTTTT
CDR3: CASSFDGTNEKLFF

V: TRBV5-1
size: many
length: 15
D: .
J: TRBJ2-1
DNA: TGCGCCAGCAGCTTATTTAGGGTGATTCTCCATGAGCAGTTCTTC
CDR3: CASSLFRVILHEQFF

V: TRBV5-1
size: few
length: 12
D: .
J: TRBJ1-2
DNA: TGCGCCAGCAGCGTGACTAACTATGGCTACACCTTC
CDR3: CASSVTNYGYTF

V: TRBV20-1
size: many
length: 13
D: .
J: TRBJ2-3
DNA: TGCAGTGCTCTGACGGGGGGCGCAGATACGCAGTATTTT
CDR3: CSALTGGADTQYF

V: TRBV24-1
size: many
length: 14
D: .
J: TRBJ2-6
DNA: TGTGCCACCAGCGTTAGCTCTGGGGCCAACGTCCTGACTTTC
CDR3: CATSVSSGANVLTF

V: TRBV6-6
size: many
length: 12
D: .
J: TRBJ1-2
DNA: TGTGCCAGCGATGCGGGTTCCTATGGCTACACCTTC
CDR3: CASDAGSYGYTF

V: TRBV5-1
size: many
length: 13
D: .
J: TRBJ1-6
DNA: TGCGCCAGCAGCTTCGAGTCATCCTCACCCCTCCACTTT
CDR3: CASSFESSSPLHF